A selection of T cell receptor beta chains follows, all from one sample in a study of vaccination and CD4 T cells after COVID-19. Each CDR3 protein is one row after TCRdb ran MiXCR on the PCR reads. This table has around 13,000 distinct CDR3 sequences, approximately 60% appearing once. What these receptors recognize is not known. Sequenced material: CD4+ T cells from blood, cultured in vitro. These receptor sequences come from a human donor who had recovered from COVID-19. The conserved cysteine and the conserved F or W are not part of the CDR3 here. Some rows mark clone size as missing; the rest say once, few, many or name a class of expanded clone.

v_gene	j_gene	abundance	CDR3aa
TRBV15	TRBJ2-7	few	ATSRARAGRGDEQY
TRBV12-3/TRBV12-4	TRBJ2-2	.	ASSEQGTGELF
TRBV5-4	TRBJ1-1	.	ASRTGGRNTEAF
TRBV30	TRBJ1-6	few	AWNEGTRNSPLH
TRBV15	TRBJ2-5	.	ATSRGTSGRVETQY
TRBV18	TRBJ1-1	.	ASSLGQGGNTEAF
TRBV20-1	TRBJ1-6	.	SARRPRAGPPYNSPLH
TRBV11-2	TRBJ1-5	once	ASSPTGVEAQH
TRBV6-2/TRBV6-3	TRBJ2-3	.	ASSWTGGLLTDTQY
TRBV28	TRBJ1-6	.	ASSLNSFAGVSSYNSPLH
TRBV20-1	TRBJ2-5	.	SAPPGGQETQY
TRBV20-1	TRBJ1-5	.	SARDLEGRGPQH
TRBV10-1	TRBJ2-2	.	ASQGQGGPNTGELF
TRBV7-9	TRBJ2-1	.	ASSLTLVGEQF
TRBV6-1	TRBJ1-5	.	ASRRGKTEGQPQH
TRBV6-1	TRBJ1-5	.	ASSEGGQGADPQH
TRBV7-2	TRBJ2-5	.	ASSADRVTQY
TRBV27	TRBJ1-2	.	ASGSGVSGYT
TRBV6-1	TRBJ2-7	.	ASSRERAGRGFSYEQY
TRBV6-1	TRBJ1-1	.	ASSALRGEGAF
TRBV19	TRBJ2-7	.	ASTPNSATLNEQY
TRBV6-1	TRBJ2-5	.	ASSDSGLETLEETQY
TRBV11-2	TRBJ2-1	.	ASSFSGSQGEQF
TRBV15	TRBJ1-1	few	ATSRQGSAEAF
TRBV6-2/TRBV6-3	TRBJ2-3	.	ASSYSTGVGDTQY
TRBV7-9	TRBJ2-3	.	ASSFSGHTDTQY
TRBV7-3	TRBJ2-3	.	ASSLIGPFTDTQY
TRBV6-1	TRBJ2-7	.	ASKTGGYEQY
TRBV27	TRBJ2-3	few	ASSPVVWPDYHLPDTQY
TRBV20-1	TRBJ2-1	once	SAIDVGGVSGRLNEQF
TRBV29-1	TRBJ2-3	few	SAGGRKDTQY
TRBV24-1	TRBJ2-1	few	ATSEAGAAVAGSAGSYNEQF
TRBV6-1	TRBJ2-3	.	ASSDYFGTDTQY
TRBV24-1	TRBJ2-1	.	ATSGDRGPYNEQF
TRBV24-1	TRBJ2-5	.	ATSGGAVETQY
TRBV6-1	TRBJ1-3	.	ASGKDRGAGNTIY
TRBV24-1	TRBJ2-7	.	ATSGNYYEQY
TRBV20-1	TRBJ2-1	.	SAGTSGTFDEQF
TRBV20-1	TRBJ1-1	.	SARGGRLNTEAF
TRBV7-2	TRBJ1-3	.	ASSLVNTIY
TRBV20-1	TRBJ1-2	few	SASPQGAPSYT
TRBV3-1	TRBJ1-6	.	ASSQDPGQVNSPLH
TRBV20-1	TRBJ1-5	.	SARESGKVNQPQH
TRBV20-1	TRBJ2-3	few	SARVLVGLGGDTQY
TRBV6-1	TRBJ2-1	.	ATYSNEQF
TRBV6-1	TRBJ2-3	.	ASSWGVTDTQY
TRBV24-1	TRBJ2-5	once	ATSDLQLSGLETQY
TRBV5-1	TRBJ2-2	.	ASRGQGSNTGELF
TRBV20-1	TRBJ2-7	.	SAREAGGNSYEQY
TRBV4-1	TRBJ2-3	few	ASSPRVRGDTDTQY
TRBV2	TRBJ2-2	.	ASSEEQGGELF
TRBV7-6	TRBJ2-2	few	ASSLEGYTGELF
TRBV4-2	TRBJ1-2	few	ASSHPDRENYGYT